This TCR beta chain was obtained from a study of T cells in Graves' hyperthyroidism and ophthalmopathy. Trimming left V 2 bases short and J 4 bases short, with 21 bases between. The CDR3 covers 18 residues. CDR1 is SGHTA and CDR2 is FQGNSA in the germline V gene. Patients aged 18 to 65 had newly diagnosed hyperthyroidism lasting under 2 months. Uncontrolled infections, other autoimmune diseases, pregnancy or lactation led to exclusion of patients. There were TCR beta CDR3 regions amplified from RNA transcripts. RT-PCR in the first round (using the HTBI primer set) targeted the TCR CDR3. Each CDR3 protein is one row after TCRdb ran MiXCR on the multiplex PCR reads. The sample records about 590,000 distinct CDR3 sequences, approximately 15% being singletons.

The TCR originated in a woman aged 25-40 years with Graves' hyperthyroidism. The V and J genes are TRBV7-2 and TRBJ1-3; D is unresolved. Sequencing input: blood. The chain's CDR3 is CASSLRSRPPGAGNTIYF. CDR3 DNA: TGTGCCAGCAGCTTACGTTCGAGGCCCCCTGGCGCGGGAAACACCATATATTTT.